The rows below give T cell receptor beta chains drawn from one sample of a study of cytomegalovirus exposure and HLA in healthy donors. Sequencing was performed with immunoSEQ multiplex PCR; in TCRdb, only in-frame clones are kept and a portion is missing. Its table records approximately 120,000 clones. Sequencing was performed on PBMCs. These receptors were obtained from a man aged 30 to 39 in good health and CMV-seronegative. Both conserved end residues are part of each CDR3. The D gene is left open where the match is weak.

d_gene,j_gene,v_gene,CDR3nt,CDR3aa
-,TRBJ2-7,TRBV4-2,TGTGCCAGCAGCCAAGTTGGAAGGGGGTTGAACTACGAGCAGTACTTC,CASSQVGRGLNYEQYF
-,TRBJ2-1,TRBV4-2,TGTGCCAGCAGCCAAGACATCACGGGGGCGGGAGTCACCCACAATGAGCAGTTCTTC,CASSQDITGAGVTHNEQFF
TRBD2,TRBJ2-3,TRBV29-1,TGCAGCGCCTCAAGGACTAGCGGGACCGCAGATACGCAGTATTTT,CSASRTSGTADTQYF
TRBD1,TRBJ2-1,TRBV5-1,TGCGCCAGCAGCATAGGGGACAGGGGCCGTACCTCCTACAATGAGCAGTTCTTC,CASSIGDRGRTSYNEQFF
TRBD1,TRBJ1-3,TRBV2,TGTGCCAGCAGCACCGACAGGGCCAGGACTGGAAACACCATATATTTT,CASSTDRARTGNTIYF
-,TRBJ1-1,TRBV30,TGTGCCTGGAAGTACCCCGCAGACAGCTACACTGAAGCTTTCTTT,CAWKYPADSYTEAFF
TRBD2,TRBJ2-2,TRBV27,TGTGCCAGCAGCCAGACTAGCGGGATATCCACCGGGGAGCTGTTTTTT,CASSQTSGISTGELFF
TRBD2,TRBJ2-3,TRBV2,TGTGCCAGCAGTGAGGGCCTAGCGGGCACGCAGTATTTT,CASSEGLAGTQYF
-,TRBJ2-7,TRBV4-1,TGCGCCAGCGCCATGGGGGCCGGCATCTCCTACGAGCAGTACTTC,CASAMGAGISYEQYF
-,TRBJ2-1,TRBV5-1,TGCGCCAGCAGCTTGGCGGTTGAGGGTGAGCAGTTCTTC,CASSLAVEGEQFF
TRBD1,TRBJ1-5,TRBV28,TGTGCCAGCAGTTCCCGACAGGGATGGGGCAATCAGCCCCAGCATTTT,CASSSRQGWGNQPQHF
-,TRBJ1-4,TRBV11-2,TGTGCCAGCAGCCCCCGGACAGTCGAAAAACTGTTTTTT,CASSPRTVEKLFF
-,TRBJ2-7,TRBV5-6,TGTGCCAGCAGCTTGGCCAGGGCAAGGTACGAGCAGTACTTC,CASSLARARYEQYF
-,TRBJ2-7,TRBV5-1,TGCGCCAGCAGCTTGGATGAGGGTTTCGAGCAGTACTTC,CASSLDEGFEQYF
TRBD2,TRBJ2-7,TRBV18,TGTGCCAGCTCCTCGGGACTAGCGGAAACCTACGAGCAGTACTTC,CASSSGLAETYEQYF
-,TRBJ2-3,TRBV28,TGTGCCACCCACTCCGGGACAACTAGCACAGATACGCAGTATTTT,CATHSGTTSTDTQYF
-,TRBJ1-1,TRBV6-1,TGTGCCAGCAGCCGATACGGGACTGAAGCTTTCTTT,CASSRYGTEAFF
-,TRBJ1-5,TRBV19,TGTGCCAGTAGCACAATGGGTACAGGGCCCTATAGCAATCAGCCCCAGCATTTT,CASSTMGTGPYSNQPQHF
TRBD1,TRBJ1-2,TRBV5-4,TGTGCCAGCAGCTTGGAAGGGGGCCCCTATGGCTACACCTTC,CASSLEGGPYGYTF
TRBD1,TRBJ2-1,TRBV11-3,TGTGCCAGCAGCCGGGACAGGGTCTACAATGAGCAGTTCTTC,CASSRDRVYNEQFF
-,TRBJ2-1,TRBV5-1,TGCGCCAGCAGTGTCTTGTCGGTTAGCTCCTACAATGAGCAGTTCTTC,CASSVLSVSSYNEQFF
-,TRBJ1-1,TRBV5-6,TGTGCCAGCAGCTCGCGGGGGGCAGGAGTGAACACTGAAGCTTTCTTT,CASSSRGAGVNTEAFF
TRBD1,TRBJ1-2,TRBV4-3,TGCGCCAGCAGCCAAGGTGGGACAGGGGGCGCTGGGTATGGCTACACCTTC,CASSQGGTGGAGYGYTF
TRBD1,TRBJ2-7,TRBV6-1,TGTGCCAGCAGTGAGGGGGTTGGACAGGGGTTGTACGAGCAGTACTTC,CASSEGVGQGLYEQYF
TRBD2,TRBJ2-3,TRBV4-3,TGCGCCAGCAGCCAAGATCGGTGGTCGGGAGGAACAGATACGCAGTATTTT,CASSQDRWSGGTDTQYF
-,TRBJ2-1,TRBV2,TGTGCCAGCAGTGATGGGGCGGGGAGCCTTTACAATGAGCAGTTCTTC,CASSDGAGSLYNEQFF
TRBD1,TRBJ1-5,TRBV6-1,TGTGCCAGTACAACAGGGGAGGCCATGGGACCCCAGCATTTT,CASTTGEAMGPQHF
-,TRBJ2-3,TRBV6-6,TGTGCCAGCAGGAAGCCACCACCATCCACAGATACGCAGTATTTT,CASRKPPPSTDTQYF
-,TRBJ2-7,TRBV29-1,TGCAGCGTTCTAACAGGGAGCTACGAGCAGTACTTC,CSVLTGSYEQYF
TRBD2,TRBJ2-7,TRBV19,TGTGCCAGTAGTATCGGCGGGGTAGCGGGAGAGTACGAGCAGTACTTC,CASSIGGVAGEYEQYF
-,TRBJ2-1,TRBV29-1,TGCAGCGTTGATGTACCTAGGAGCTCCTACAATGAGCAGTTCTTC,CSVDVPRSSYNEQFF
-,TRBJ1-1,TRBV6-5,TGTGCCAGCAGTTACGGAGAGGGAAGCACTGAAGCTTTCTTT,CASSYGEGSTEAFF
TRBD2,TRBJ2-1,TRBV7-9,TGTGCCAGCAGGGGACTTCCTAGCGGGAGGCCTTACAATGAGCAGTTCTTC,CASRGLPSGRPYNEQFF
-,TRBJ1-2,TRBV19,TGTGCCAGTAGTCAGTTCTGGCAGGACTATGGCTACACCTTC,CASSQFWQDYGYTF
TRBD1,TRBJ1-2,TRBV6-1,TGTGCCAGCAGGCGAGGGGGCATCAACTATGGCTACACCTTC,CASRRGGINYGYTF
-,TRBJ1-2,TRBV28,TGTGCCAGCAGTCCGGCGAGCTCCCGGGGCTATGGCTACACCTTC,CASSPASSRGYGYTF
-,TRBJ2-7,TRBV5-1,TGCGCCAGCAGCCTGAACCGGGACTCCTCCTACGAGCAGTACTTC,CASSLNRDSSYEQYF
TRBD2,TRBJ2-1,TRBV6-4,TGTGCCAGCAGCGACAGACTAGCGGGAGACTACAATGAGCAGTTCTTC,CASSDRLAGDYNEQFF
-,TRBJ2-5,TRBV13,TGTGCCAGCAGCGCGGGCCAAGAGACCCAGTACTTC,CASSAGQETQYF
TRBD2,TRBJ2-7,TRBV28,TGTGCCAGCAGTTTCTCCCTACGACTAGCGGTTGGTATCTCCTACGAGCAGTACTTC,CASSFSLRLAVGISYEQYF
-,TRBJ1-1,TRBV11-2,TGTGCCAGCAGCTTTGCGGGGGAAGCTTTCTTT,CASSFAGEAFF
TRBD1,TRBJ2-7,TRBV7-8,TGTGCCAGCAGCCAAGGACAGGGGAGGACCTACGAGCAGTACTTC,CASSQGQGRTYEQYF
-,TRBJ1-1,TRBV6-1,TGTGCCAGCAGTGTGAGACAGGAGGACACTGAAGCTTTCTTT,CASSVRQEDTEAFF
-,TRBJ2-3,TRBV27,TGTGCCAGCAGTTCCTGGGGGACTGGCAGTGCAGATACGCAGTATTTT,CASSSWGTGSADTQYF
-,TRBJ2-2,TRBV5-4,TGTGCCAGCAGCTTGGAACAGCCAAACACCGGGGAGCTGTTTTTT,CASSLEQPNTGELFF
-,TRBJ1-1,TRBV5-5,TGTGCCAGCAGCTTGTTGACTTCGAACACTGAAGCTTTCTTT,CASSLLTSNTEAFF